Listed here is a single T cell receptor (beta chain). The data were obtained in a study of T cell changes during pregnancy in multiple sclerosis. Here immunoSEQ multiplex PCR was the method, and the copy in TCRdb shows in-frame clones only, minus some. The table has 25,000 to 35,000 clones, 80% to 90% seen once. V shed 7 bases and J 5 bases; nucleotides not matched to a gene: 8. The germline CDR1 and CDR2 sequences are SGHVS and FNYEAQ. The CDR3 is 14 residues long. The chain couples TRBV7-6 to TRBJ2-1; 7 positions match TRBD2. The source was CD8+ T cells from peripheral blood mononuclear cells, collected in the first trimester of pregnancy. This sequence originates from a female donor with multiple sclerosis, enrolled in a pregnancy study. As DNA, the CDR3 is TGTGCCAGCACCCCGGGGCTAGCGGACAATGAGCAGTTCTTC. Translated: CASTPGLADNEQFF.